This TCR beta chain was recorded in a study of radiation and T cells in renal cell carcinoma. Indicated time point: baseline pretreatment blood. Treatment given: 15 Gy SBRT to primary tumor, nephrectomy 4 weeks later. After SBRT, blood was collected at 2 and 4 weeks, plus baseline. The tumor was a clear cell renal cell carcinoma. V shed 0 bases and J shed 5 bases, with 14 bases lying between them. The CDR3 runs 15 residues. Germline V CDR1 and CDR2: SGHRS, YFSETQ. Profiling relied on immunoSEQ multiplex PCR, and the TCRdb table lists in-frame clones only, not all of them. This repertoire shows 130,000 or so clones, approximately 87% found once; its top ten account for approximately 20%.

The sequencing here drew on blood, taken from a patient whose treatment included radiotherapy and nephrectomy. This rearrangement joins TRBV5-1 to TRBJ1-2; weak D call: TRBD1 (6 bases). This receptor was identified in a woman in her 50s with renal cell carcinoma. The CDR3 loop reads CASSLGQDRAYGYTF. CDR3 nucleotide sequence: TGCGCCAGCAGCTTGGGACAGGATCGGGCTTATGGCTACACCTTC.